This TCR beta chain was profiled in a study of shared clonotypes between healthy human individuals. Study as a whole: Per donor, three plates held CD4 naive cells, three held CD4 memory, two held CD8 naive and one held CD8 memory.

CDR3 size: 15 residues. Per germline, CDR1 MRHNA and CDR2 SNTAGT. V shed 3 bases, J shed 10 bases, and the junction held 8 bases outside the gene matches. Using immunoSEQ multiplex PCR, the repertoire was profiled, and TCRdb retains in-frame clones only, with some absent. There are under 150,000 clones in the sample; under 70% occur only once, and under 30% lies in the top ten. Note on this clone: No antigen is known for it.

Points from the study as a whole: Compared with memory subsets, naive subsets generally had larger estimated richness.

This sequence was found in a woman aged 25 to 39 in good health. The rearrangement links TRBV6-4 to TRBJ2-1; TRBD2 matches 11 bases. The source material was memory CD8+ T cells sorted from blood. The subset here: CD45RO+ cells pooled with CCR7-negative TemRA cells. As DNA, the CDR3 is TGTGCCAGCAGTGATTCGCTAGCGGGAGGTCAGGAGCAGTTCTTC. Translating gives CASSDSLAGGQEQFF.